The clone carrying this T cell receptor (beta chain) was seen a handful of times. The antigen is not known. CDR1 LNHNV and CDR2 YYDKDF come from the germline V gene (reference sequence). Trimming removed 0 bases from V and 4 bases from J, with 10 bases in between. This CDR3 has 16 amino acids. These data belong to a study of T cells in Graves' hyperthyroidism and ophthalmopathy. Hyperthyroidism had been newly diagnosed in patients aged 18 to 65, and its duration was under 2 months. Fresh peripheral blood, around 10 ml of it, supplied the PBMCs. Findings and limits, study-wide: Most thyroid clonotypes expanded above 0.001 were also detected in blood. The model identified upcoming ophthalmopathy a median around 6 months ahead of onset.

RNA transcripts served as the template for amplifying TCR beta CDR3 regions. Primed by the HTBI set, a first-round RT-PCR was run on the TCR CDR3. TCRdb redid the calling of the multiplex PCR reads with MiXCR, one entry per CDR3 protein. The sample holds around 700,000 distinct CDR3 sequences, approximately 18% seen once. The rearrangement joins TRBV15 to TRBJ1-6, with no clear D. Sequenced sample: blood. The receptor was isolated from a woman aged 45-59 years with Graves' hyperthyroidism that later progressed to Graves' ophthalmopathy. The CDR3 nucleotides are TGTGCCACCAGCAGAGATCCGGCAGTTTATAATTCACCCCTCCACTTT. Protein product: CATSRDPAVYNSPLHF.